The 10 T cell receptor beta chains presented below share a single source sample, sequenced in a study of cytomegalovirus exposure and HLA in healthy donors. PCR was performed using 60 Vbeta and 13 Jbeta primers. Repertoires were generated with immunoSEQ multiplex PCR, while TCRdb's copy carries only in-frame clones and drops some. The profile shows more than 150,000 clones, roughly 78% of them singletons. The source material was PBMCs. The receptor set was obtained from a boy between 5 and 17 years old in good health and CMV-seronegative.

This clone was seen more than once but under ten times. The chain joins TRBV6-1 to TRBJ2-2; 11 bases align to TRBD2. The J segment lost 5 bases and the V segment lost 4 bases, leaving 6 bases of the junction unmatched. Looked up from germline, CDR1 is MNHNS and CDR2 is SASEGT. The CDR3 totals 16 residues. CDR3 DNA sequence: TGTGCCAGCAGTGTCTCCGGGACTAGCGGTACCGGGGAGCTGTTTTTT. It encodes CASSVSGTSGTGELFF.

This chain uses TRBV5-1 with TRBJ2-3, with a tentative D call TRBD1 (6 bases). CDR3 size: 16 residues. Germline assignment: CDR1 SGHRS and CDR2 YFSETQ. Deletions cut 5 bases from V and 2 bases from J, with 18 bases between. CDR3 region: CASRGGVRESTDTQYF. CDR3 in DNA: TGCGCCAGCAGAGGGGGAGTCAGGGAGTCCACAGATACGCAGTATTTT.

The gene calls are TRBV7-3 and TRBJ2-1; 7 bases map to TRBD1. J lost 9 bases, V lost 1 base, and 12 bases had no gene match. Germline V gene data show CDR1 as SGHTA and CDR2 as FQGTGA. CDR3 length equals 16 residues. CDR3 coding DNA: TGTGCCAGCAGCTTAAATTCTGGACAGGAAGGTGGTGAGCAGTTCTTC. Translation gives CASSLNSGQEGGEQFF.

The CDR3: CASSQVHSSSNQPQHF. The CDR3 bases are TGTGCCAGCAGCCAAGTTCACAGCAGTAGCAATCAGCCCCAGCATTTT. The chain employs TRBV4-2 and TRBJ1-5, with no clear D. The CDR3 has 16 residues. The ends were cut back, 1 base at V and 0 bases at J, with 10 bases in the middle. Germline loops: CDR1 LGHNA, CDR2 YNFKEQ.

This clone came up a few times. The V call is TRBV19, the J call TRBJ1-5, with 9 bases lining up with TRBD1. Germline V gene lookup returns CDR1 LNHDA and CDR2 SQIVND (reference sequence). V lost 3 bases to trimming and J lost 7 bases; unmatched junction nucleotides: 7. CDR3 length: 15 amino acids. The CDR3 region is CASSIQTGGSQPQHF. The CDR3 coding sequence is TGTGCCAGTAGTATTCAAACAGGGGGCTCACAGCCCCAGCATTTT. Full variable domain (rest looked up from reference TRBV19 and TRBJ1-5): DGGITQSPKYLFRKEGQNVTLSCEQNLNHDAMYWYRQDPGQGLRLIYYSQIVNDFQKGDIAEGYSVSREKKESFPLTVTSAQKNPTAFYLCASSIQTGGSQPQHFGDGTRLSIL.

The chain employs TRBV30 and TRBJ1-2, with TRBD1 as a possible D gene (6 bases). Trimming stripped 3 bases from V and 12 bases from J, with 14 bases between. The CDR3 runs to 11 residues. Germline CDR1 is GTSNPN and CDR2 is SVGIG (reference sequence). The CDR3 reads CAWRDSQIHTF. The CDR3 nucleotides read TGTGCCTGGAGGGACAGCCAAATCCACACCTTC. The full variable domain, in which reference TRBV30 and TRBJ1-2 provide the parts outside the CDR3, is SQTIHQWPATLVQPVGSPLSLECTVEGTSNPNLYWYRQAAGRGLQLLFYSVGIGQISSEVPQNLSASRPQDRQFILSSKKLLLSDSGFYLCAWRDSQIHTFGSGTRLTVV.

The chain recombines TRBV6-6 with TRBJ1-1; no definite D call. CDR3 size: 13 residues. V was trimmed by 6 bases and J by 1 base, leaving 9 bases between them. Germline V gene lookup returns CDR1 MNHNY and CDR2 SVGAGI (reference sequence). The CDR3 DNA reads TGTGCCAGCAGAGGAGATCAGAACACTGAAGCTTTCTTT. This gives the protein CASRGDQNTEAFF.

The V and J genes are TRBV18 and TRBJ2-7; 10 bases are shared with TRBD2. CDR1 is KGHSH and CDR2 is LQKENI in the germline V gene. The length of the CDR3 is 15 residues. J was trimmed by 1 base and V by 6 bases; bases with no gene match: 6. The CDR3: CASSPPSGSSYEQYF. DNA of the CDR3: TGTGCCAGCTCCCCCCCTAGCGGGAGTTCCTACGAGCAGTACTTC.

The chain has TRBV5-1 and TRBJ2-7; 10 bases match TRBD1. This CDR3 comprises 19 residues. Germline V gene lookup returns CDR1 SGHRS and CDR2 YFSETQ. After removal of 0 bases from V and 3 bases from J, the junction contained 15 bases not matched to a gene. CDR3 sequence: CASSLAPGTGERGFYEQYF. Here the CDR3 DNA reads TGCGCCAGCAGCTTGGCCCCCGGGACAGGGGAGAGGGGGTTCTACGAGCAGTACTTC.

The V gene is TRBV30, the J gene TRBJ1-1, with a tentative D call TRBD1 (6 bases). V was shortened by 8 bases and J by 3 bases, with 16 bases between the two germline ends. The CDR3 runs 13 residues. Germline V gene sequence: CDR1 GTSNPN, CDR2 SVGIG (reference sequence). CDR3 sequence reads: CATIRTEDTEAFF. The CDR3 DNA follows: TGTGCCACCATTAGGACAGAAGACACTGAAGCTTTCTTT.